This T cell receptor beta chain emerged from a study of blood T cells in healthy people across ages. A note on this clonotype: Its specificity is not known.

Through a sample-barcoded 5' primer and a J-beta primer mix, a second PCR was run for roughly 6 to 12 cycles. TCRdb processed the 5' RACE reads anew with MiXCR; each CDR3 protein has one entry. Among 1,800,000 or so distinct CDR3 sequences listed, about 39% were seen once. V lost 4 bases to trimming and J lost 2 bases, with 15 bases between them. Germline V lookup: CDR1 SQVTM, CDR2 ANQGSEA. This CDR3 is built from 14 residues. Notes on the study in general: Estimated diversity that came from one million T cells was considered an underestimate. Measured against age, TCR beta diversity per million T cells decreased in a roughly linear manner.

The chain combines TRBV29-1 with TRBJ2-7; the D call may be TRBD1 or TRBD2 (5 bases each). The sample was blood. The clonotype comes from a human donor in good health. The CDR3 DNA sequence: TGCAGCGTTGGAGGGGATCCGATGCCCTACGAGCAGTACTTC. Residues: CSVGGDPMPYEQYF.